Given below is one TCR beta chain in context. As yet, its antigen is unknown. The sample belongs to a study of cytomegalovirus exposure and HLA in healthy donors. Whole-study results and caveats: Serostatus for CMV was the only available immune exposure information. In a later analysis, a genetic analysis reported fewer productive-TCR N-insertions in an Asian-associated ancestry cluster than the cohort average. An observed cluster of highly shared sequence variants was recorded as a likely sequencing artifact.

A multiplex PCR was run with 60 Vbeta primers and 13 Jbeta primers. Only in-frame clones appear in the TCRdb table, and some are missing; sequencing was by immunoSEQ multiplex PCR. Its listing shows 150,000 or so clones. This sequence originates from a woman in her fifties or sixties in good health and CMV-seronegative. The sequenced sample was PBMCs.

CDR3 DNA sequence: TGTGCCAGCAGTTACAACCCTTCAGGTCGGCAGTTCTTC. Encoded protein: CASSYNPSGRQFF. This chain uses TRBV6-5 with TRBJ2-1; no clear D. This CDR3 comprises 13 residues. Deletions cut 2 bases from V and 12 bases from J, with 14 bases between. Looked up from germline, CDR1 is MNHEY and CDR2 is SVGAGI.